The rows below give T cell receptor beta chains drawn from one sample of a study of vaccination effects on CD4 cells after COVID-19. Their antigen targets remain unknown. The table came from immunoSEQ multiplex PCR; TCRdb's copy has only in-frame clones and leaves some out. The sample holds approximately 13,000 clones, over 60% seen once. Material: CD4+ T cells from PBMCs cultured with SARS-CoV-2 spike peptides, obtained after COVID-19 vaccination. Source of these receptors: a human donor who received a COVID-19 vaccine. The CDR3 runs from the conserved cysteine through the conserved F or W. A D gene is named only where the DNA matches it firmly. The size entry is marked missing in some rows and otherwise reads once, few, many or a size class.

CDR3nt: TGTGCCAGCAGTGAAGCGCGGGGGCGCGGAATAGGCTACACCTTC
CDR3aa: CASSEARGRGIGYTF
abundance: .
j_gene: TRBJ1-2
v_gene: TRBV2
d_gene: .

CDR3nt: TGTGCCAGCAGTTTAGATAGCAGGGGACCCCTCCACTTT
CDR3aa: CASSLDSRGPLHF
abundance: .
j_gene: TRBJ1-6
v_gene: TRBV12-3/TRBV12-4
d_gene: .

CDR3nt: TGTGCCTGGAGTCCATACAATGAGCAGTTCTTC
CDR3aa: CAWSPYNEQFF
abundance: medium-sized
j_gene: TRBJ2-1
v_gene: TRBV30
d_gene: .

CDR3nt: TGTGCCAGCAGTTTATGGGGCCAAGAGACCCAGTACTTC
CDR3aa: CASSLWGQETQYF
abundance: .
j_gene: TRBJ2-5
v_gene: TRBV27
d_gene: .

CDR3nt: TGTGCCAGCAGCTCATCCGGGACAGGGGGGACTCGGTATGGCTACACCTTC
CDR3aa: CASSSSGTGGTRYGYTF
abundance: .
j_gene: TRBJ1-2
v_gene: TRBV5-5
d_gene: TRBD1

CDR3nt: TGTGCCAGCAGATGGGGGGCAGGGAGGACTGAAGCTTTCTTT
CDR3aa: CASRWGAGRTEAFF
abundance: .
j_gene: TRBJ1-1
v_gene: TRBV2
d_gene: .

CDR3nt: TGTGCCAGCAGTCCAGCGCTTAGCTCCTACGAGCAGTACTTC
CDR3aa: CASSPALSSYEQYF
abundance: .
j_gene: TRBJ2-7
v_gene: TRBV28
d_gene: .

CDR3nt: TGTGCCTGGAGTGTTGGTATTTCCTACGAGCAGTACTTC
CDR3aa: CAWSVGISYEQYF
abundance: .
j_gene: TRBJ2-7
v_gene: TRBV30
d_gene: .

CDR3nt: TGCGCCAGCAGCACCGTAATCGCGGGGGGGGCCGGTGAGACCCAGTACTTC
CDR3aa: CASSTVIAGGAGETQYF
abundance: .
j_gene: TRBJ2-5
v_gene: TRBV5-1
d_gene: TRBD2

CDR3nt: TGTGCCAGCAGCCCCGCGGGGGGGCGGGGGACCCAGTACTTC
CDR3aa: CASSPAGGRGTQYF
abundance: medium-sized
j_gene: TRBJ2-5
v_gene: TRBV3-1/TRBV3-2
d_gene: TRBD2

CDR3nt: TGTGCCAGCAGGGGAGCGAGGATACGTCCGGGATACAATGAGCAGTTCTTC
CDR3aa: CASRGARIRPGYNEQFF
abundance: .
j_gene: TRBJ2-1
v_gene: TRBV28
d_gene: .

CDR3nt: TGTGCCAGCAGTTTAGACGGACGCTACGAGCAGTACTTC
CDR3aa: CASSLDGRYEQYF
abundance: .
j_gene: TRBJ2-7
v_gene: TRBV27
d_gene: .

CDR3nt: TGTGCCAGCAGCCCCCTCCTACTGGGCAATCAGCCCCAGCATTTT
CDR3aa: CASSPLLLGNQPQHF
abundance: .
j_gene: TRBJ1-5
v_gene: TRBV7-8
d_gene: .

CDR3nt: TGTGCCAGCTCACCCTCAACCAGGGGCCAAGAGACCCAGTACTTC
CDR3aa: CASSPSTRGQETQYF
abundance: .
j_gene: TRBJ2-5
v_gene: TRBV18
d_gene: .

CDR3nt: TGTGCCAGCAGCTTATACGGTCGCTATCAAGAGACCCAGTACTTC
CDR3aa: CASSLYGRYQETQYF
abundance: .
j_gene: TRBJ2-5
v_gene: TRBV7-3
d_gene: .

CDR3nt: TGTGCCAGCTCTTCGGCGGGCAATCAGCCCCAGCATTTT
CDR3aa: CASSSAGNQPQHF
abundance: large
j_gene: TRBJ1-5
v_gene: TRBV18
d_gene: .

CDR3nt: TGTGCCAGCAGTCTACAGGGGTTAGGCGGGGAGCTGTTTTTT
CDR3aa: CASSLQGLGGELFF
abundance: once
j_gene: TRBJ2-2
v_gene: TRBV9
d_gene: TRBD1